This T cell receptor (beta chain) emerged from a study of T cell responses to AZD1222 COVID-19 vaccine. There are 13 residues in the CDR3. V shed 4 bases, J shed 4 bases, and the junction held 3 bases outside the gene matches. Germline values: CDR1 SGHRS, CDR2 YFSETQ. Some clones are missing from TCRdb's copy, which holds only in-frame ones; the method was immunoSEQ multiplex PCR. The sample gives 120,000 or so clones, around 87% of which show up once; roughly a tenth is in the top ten. This sequence joins TRBV5-1 and TRBJ1-1; 8 nucleotides line up with TRBD1. The TCR was taken from an adult in good health. The sequences come from peripheral blood, collected on day 0 of AZD1222 vaccination. CDR3 amino acids: CASSVQGVTEAFF. The CDR3, as DNA: TGCGCCAGCAGCGTACAGGGGGTCACTGAAGCTTTCTTT.